Detailed here is one TCR beta chain. Its specificity is unknown. CD4+ cells of the naive, central memory, regulatory and stem cell-like memory types were sorted via CD45RO/CCR7/CD25/CD127/CD95/CD27. These data are taken from a study of beta chain features in type 1 diabetes. Study observations and caveats: In comparison with healthy donors, patients had naive, central memory and Treg TCRB repertoires that appeared more similar. When Type 1 diabetes patients were examined, their TCRB CDR3s proved moderately but significantly shorter in all four CD4+ subsets.

Germline-derived CDR1 and CDR2 are SEHNR and FQNEAQ (reference sequence). The CDR3 covers 15 residues. Trimming left V 0 bases short and J 8 bases short, with 16 bases between. Expressed TCRB transcripts were sequenced because the isolated RNA had all been reverse transcribed beforehand. This table comes from immunoSEQ multiplex PCR, and its TCRdb copy is limited to in-frame clones, with some not included. The profile shows around 450,000 clones, roughly 10% of them singletons. The sample consisted of naive CD4+ T cells from blood. The chain uses TRBV7-9 and TRBJ1-2; D is unclear. The origin of this receptor is a woman under 30 in good health. CDR3 residues: CASSLAAGRAGGYTF. Written as DNA, the CDR3 is TGTGCCAGCAGCTTAGCGGCTGGTCGGGCGGGCGGCTACACCTTC.